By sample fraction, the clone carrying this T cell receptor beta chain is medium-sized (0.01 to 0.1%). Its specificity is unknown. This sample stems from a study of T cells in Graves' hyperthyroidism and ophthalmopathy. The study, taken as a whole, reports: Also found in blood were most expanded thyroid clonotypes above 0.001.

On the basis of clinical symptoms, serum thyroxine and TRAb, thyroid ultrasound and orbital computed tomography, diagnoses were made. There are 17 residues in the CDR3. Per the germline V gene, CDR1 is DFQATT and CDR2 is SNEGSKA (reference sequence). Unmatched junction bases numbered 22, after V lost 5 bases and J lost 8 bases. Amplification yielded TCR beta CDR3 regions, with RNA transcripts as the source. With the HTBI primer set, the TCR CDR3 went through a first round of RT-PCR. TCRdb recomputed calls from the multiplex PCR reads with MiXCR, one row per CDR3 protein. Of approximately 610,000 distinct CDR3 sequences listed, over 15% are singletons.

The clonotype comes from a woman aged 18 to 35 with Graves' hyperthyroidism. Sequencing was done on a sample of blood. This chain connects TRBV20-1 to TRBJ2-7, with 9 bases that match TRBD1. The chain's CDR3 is CSAPQLPLGQGGEKQYF. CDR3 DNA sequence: TGCAGTGCTCCTCAGCTCCCTTTGGGACAGGGAGGGGAAAAGCAGTACTTC.